This T cell receptor beta chain stems from a study of GPR56 and killer-like receptors on CD4 memory cells (dated by TCRdb to between 2019 and 2020). Describing the broader study: The study proposed that progressive acquisition of KLRB1, KLRG1, GPR56 and then KLRF1 marks human CD4+ memory T-cell differentiation and cytokine production potential. The study described its healthy blood donors as age-matched to the liver disease patients, who had a median age of 68 years.

No count is recorded, but by frequency this clonotype is large (0.1 to 1%). No cognate antigen has been identified for it. This sample was sequenced with an Illumina HiSeq 2500. Sequencing libraries were built by amplifying the recombined TCRbeta locus with a previously published PCR protocol. The study's own analysis went as follows. Reads whose average quality score was below 30 were removed, and the reads that remained were processed with IMSEQ. Clonotypes were defined by Vbeta gene, Jbeta gene and CDR3 amino acid sequence. Repertoire overlap between populations was quantified with the Morisita-Horn index computed on the top 100 expanded clones. Renyi diversity profiles, calculated on the top 100 expanded clones, were used to assess clonal diversity. TCRdb reprocessed the reads, reporting each CDR3 protein sequence once and no DNA. TCRdb assigned the V and J calls; the authors' analysis was not used. This sample's table carries thousands of distinct CDR3 sequences. The ten largest clones add up to 5.3% of the sample.

Before TCRbeta sequencing, fluorescence-activated cell sorting was used to enrich five KLR/GPR56-defined CD4+ populations. To test whether memory differentiation follows a linear pathway, the researchers sequenced TCRbeta repertoires from five CD4+ T-cell subsets, each defined by expression of KLRB1, KLRG1, GPR56 and KLRF1. TCR-sequenced cells came from peripheral blood of healthy control individuals, reported as five donors in the TCRbeta analysis figure. Heparinized peripheral blood was collected, and every sample was processed within one hour of being retrieved. To isolate peripheral blood mononuclear cells, blood was diluted 1:2 in PBS and put through Biocoll density gradient centrifugation at room temperature. Before flow sorting, CD4+ T cells were magnetically enriched from freshly isolated PBMCs using anti-CD4 MicroBeads. A BD FACSAria II was used to sort CD4+ T cells, enriched from the PBMCs of healthy donors, according to marker expression. Surface staining used anti-KLRB1 clone 191B8, anti-KLRF1 clone 4A4.D10 and anti-KLRG1 clone REA261 antibodies from Miltenyi Biotec.

The germline V gene supplies CDR1 SGHTA and CDR2 FQGNSA. From its cysteine to its phenylalanine, the CDR3 spans 15 amino acids. A DNA sequence was not provided. The investigation overall reported the following: Clonal frequency was low in the marker-negative population and rose progressively along the proposed pathway, while TCRbeta diversity fell correspondingly. Clones dominating late populations 4 and 5 were also found in early populations 1 and 2, which the authors took as evidence for linear differentiation. Rather than full repertoires, only the 100 most expanded clones per population were included in the diversity and similarity analyses. TCR repertoire overlap was especially strong between late populations 4 and 5, and population 3 also partly overlapped.

The sample taken for sequencing was memory CD4+ T cells from blood. The TCR was taken from a human donor in good health. The V gene is TRBV7-2 and the J gene is TRBJ2-3; lacking DNA, the TRBD1 call made by TCRdb goes unchecked. The CDR3 sequence is CASSLQAGATDTQYF.